Listed below are T cell receptor beta chains from one sample, sequenced in a study of T cell changes during pregnancy in multiple sclerosis. Using immunoSEQ multiplex PCR, the repertoire was profiled, and TCRdb retains in-frame clones only, with some absent. In the table there are 58,000 or so clones, approximately 90% of which are singletons. Source: peripheral blood, taken after pregnancy. Receptors were obtained from a female donor with multiple sclerosis, enrolled in a pregnancy study. The CDR3 runs from the conserved cysteine through the conserved F or W. D genes are given only for firm matches. The size field is filled for only some rows; it gives once, few, many or a size class.

J gene: TRBJ2-2
clone size: -
V gene: TRBV18
D gene: TRBD1
CDR3 protein: CASSPPPGQGQGSTTGELFF
CDR3 DNA: TGTGCCAGCTCCCCCCCTCCGGGACAGGGACAGGGGAGCACTACCGGGGAGCTGTTTTTT

J gene: TRBJ2-7
clone size: -
V gene: TRBV4-1
D gene: TRBD2
CDR3 protein: CASSQDSLLAGAFSYEQYF
CDR3 DNA: TGCGCCAGCAGCCAAGATTCGCTGCTAGCGGGGGCTTTCTCCTACGAGCAGTACTTC

J gene: TRBJ1-5
clone size: -
V gene: TRBV10-3
D gene: -
CDR3 protein: CAISDPGLSGQPQHF
CDR3 DNA: TGTGCCATCAGTGACCCGGGTCTCAGCGGTCAGCCCCAGCATTTT

J gene: TRBJ2-7
clone size: -
V gene: TRBV7-9
D gene: -
CDR3 protein: CASSLASNYEQYF
CDR3 DNA: TGTGCCAGCAGCTTAGCGTCAAACTACGAGCAGTACTTC

J gene: TRBJ2-7
clone size: -
V gene: TRBV7-2
D gene: -
CDR3 protein: CASSLGLALNSYEQYF
CDR3 DNA: TGTGCCAGCAGCTTAGGGCTAGCGCTAAACTCCTACGAGCAGTACTTC

J gene: TRBJ1-5
clone size: -
V gene: TRBV7-9
D gene: -
CDR3 protein: CASSDTGTPNQPQHF
CDR3 DNA: TGTGCCAGCAGCGATACAGGGACCCCGAATCAGCCCCAGCATTTT

J gene: TRBJ2-5
clone size: once
V gene: TRBV28
D gene: TRBD2
CDR3 protein: CASSPIAGGSETQYF
CDR3 DNA: TGTGCCAGCAGTCCTATAGCGGGGGGCTCAGAGACCCAGTACTTC

J gene: TRBJ2-1
clone size: -
V gene: TRBV9
D gene: TRBD2
CDR3 protein: CASSVGVSGASYNEQFF
CDR3 DNA: TGTGCCAGCAGCGTAGGGGTTAGCGGGGCCTCCTACAATGAGCAGTTCTTC

J gene: TRBJ2-7
clone size: few
V gene: TRBV10-3
D gene: TRBD1
CDR3 protein: CAISVLGQSPINEQYF
CDR3 DNA: TGTGCCATCAGTGTATTGGGACAGTCCCCCATCAACGAGCAGTACTTC

J gene: TRBJ2-7
clone size: -
V gene: TRBV5-6
D gene: -
CDR3 protein: CASSLWGRMISYEQYF
CDR3 DNA: TGTGCCAGCAGCTTGTGGGGGCGGATGATCTCCTACGAGCAGTACTTC

J gene: TRBJ1-6
clone size: -
V gene: TRBV4-2
D gene: -
CDR3 protein: CASSQAHQGSPLHF
CDR3 DNA: TGTGCCAGCAGCCAAGCCCACCAGGGGTCACCCCTCCACTTT

J gene: TRBJ2-2
clone size: -
V gene: TRBV9
D gene: -
CDR3 protein: CASSASITGELFF
CDR3 DNA: TGTGCCAGCAGCGCATCCATCACCGGGGAGCTGTTTTTT

J gene: TRBJ1-2
clone size: -
V gene: TRBV5-1
D gene: -
CDR3 protein: CASSLGANYGYTF
CDR3 DNA: TGCGCCAGCAGCTTGGGGGCAAACTATGGCTACACCTTC

J gene: TRBJ2-3
clone size: -
V gene: TRBV7-9
D gene: -
CDR3 protein: CASSLGQSTDTQYF
CDR3 DNA: TGTGCCAGCAGCTTAGGACAGTCCACAGATACGCAGTATTTT

J gene: TRBJ2-3
clone size: -
V gene: TRBV5-1
D gene: TRBD1
CDR3 protein: CASRLDRGEYTQYF
CDR3 DNA: TGCGCCAGCCGTTTAGACAGGGGAGAGTATACGCAGTATTTT

J gene: TRBJ1-6
clone size: -
V gene: TRBV19
D gene: -
CDR3 protein: CASSMAGGSSRPLHF
CDR3 DNA: TGTGCCAGTAGTATGGCCGGGGGGTCCTCTAGGCCCCTCCACTTT

J gene: TRBJ2-7
clone size: -
V gene: TRBV7-2
D gene: TRBD2
CDR3 protein: CASSPYSGGDPYEQYF
CDR3 DNA: TGTGCCAGCAGCCCCTATAGCGGGGGGGACCCCTACGAGCAGTACTTC

J gene: TRBJ2-7
clone size: -
V gene: TRBV7-9
D gene: TRBD2
CDR3 protein: CASSTQIAGGTTSSYEQYF
CDR3 DNA: TGTGCCAGCAGCACGCAGATAGCGGGGGGCACCACAAGCTCCTACGAGCAGTACTTC

J gene: TRBJ1-1
clone size: -
V gene: TRBV11-2
D gene: -
CDR3 protein: CASSPDMMNTEAFF
CDR3 DNA: TGTGCCAGCAGCCCCGACATGATGAACACTGAAGCTTTCTTT

J gene: TRBJ2-5
clone size: -
V gene: TRBV5-1
D gene: TRBD2
CDR3 protein: CASSIGERGAGETQYF
CDR3 DNA: TGCGCCAGCAGTATCGGAGAGCGGGGGGCCGGGGAGACCCAGTACTTC

J gene: TRBJ1-5
clone size: -
V gene: TRBV28
D gene: -
CDR3 protein: CASSLGGDTNQPQHF
CDR3 DNA: TGTGCCAGCAGTCTGGGGGGGGACACCAATCAGCCCCAGCATTTT

J gene: TRBJ1-2
clone size: -
V gene: TRBV7-6
D gene: -
CDR3 protein: CASSLMAGPKLGYGYTF
CDR3 DNA: TGTGCCAGCAGCTTAATGGCAGGGCCCAAACTGGGTTATGGCTACACCTTC

J gene: TRBJ2-1
clone size: -
V gene: TRBV12-5
D gene: TRBD1
CDR3 protein: CASGSSGTGANEQFF
CDR3 DNA: TGTGCTAGTGGTTCTTCCGGGACAGGGGCCAATGAGCAGTTCTTC

J gene: TRBJ2-5
clone size: -
V gene: TRBV27
D gene: TRBD2
CDR3 protein: CASSTRTSGGRETQYF
CDR3 DNA: TGTGCCAGCAGTACCCGGACTAGCGGGGGGCGGGAGACCCAGTACTTC

J gene: TRBJ2-5
clone size: once
V gene: TRBV5-1
D gene: TRBD1
CDR3 protein: CASSSRDREETQYF
CDR3 DNA: TGCGCCAGCAGCTCCCGGGACAGAGAAGAGACCCAGTACTTC

J gene: TRBJ1-2
clone size: -
V gene: TRBV28
D gene: -
CDR3 protein: CASSQNYGYTF
CDR3 DNA: TGTGCCAGCAGCCAGAACTATGGCTACACCTTC

J gene: TRBJ1-1
clone size: -
V gene: TRBV6-1
D gene: TRBD1
CDR3 protein: CASSLGQLNTEAFF
CDR3 DNA: TGTGCCAGCAGTTTGGGACAGCTGAACACTGAAGCTTTCTTT

J gene: TRBJ1-1
clone size: -
V gene: TRBV5-1
D gene: -
CDR3 protein: CASSVDPTDSEAFF
CDR3 DNA: TGCGCCAGCAGCGTAGACCCGACTGACTCTGAAGCTTTCTTT

J gene: TRBJ1-2
clone size: -
V gene: TRBV28
D gene: TRBD1
CDR3 protein: CATPGQGNYGYTF
CDR3 DNA: TGTGCCACCCCTGGACAGGGGAACTATGGCTACACCTTC

J gene: TRBJ1-6
clone size: -
V gene: TRBV9
D gene: -
CDR3 protein: CASSGTLNRSYNSPLHF
CDR3 DNA: TGTGCCAGCAGCGGGACTCTAAATCGTTCCTATAATTCACCCCTCCACTTT

J gene: TRBJ2-3
clone size: -
V gene: TRBV6-1
D gene: TRBD2
CDR3 protein: CASTQGGGADTQYF
CDR3 DNA: TGTGCCAGCACCCAAGGCGGGGGGGCAGATACGCAGTATTTT

J gene: TRBJ1-2
clone size: -
V gene: TRBV5-4
D gene: TRBD1
CDR3 protein: CASSTDRGQVYGYTF
CDR3 DNA: TGTGCCAGCAGCACCGACAGGGGGCAGGTCTATGGCTACACCTTC

J gene: TRBJ1-3
clone size: -
V gene: TRBV18
D gene: -
CDR3 protein: CASSPTQGMGITGNTIYF
CDR3 DNA: TGTGCCAGCTCACCGACACAGGGAATGGGTATTACTGGAAACACCATATATTTT

J gene: TRBJ1-1
clone size: once
V gene: TRBV19
D gene: -
CDR3 protein: CASSISNGWVPDTEAFF
CDR3 DNA: TGTGCCAGTAGTATTTCGAACGGGTGGGTTCCGGACACTGAAGCTTTCTTT

J gene: TRBJ1-1
clone size: once
V gene: TRBV25-1
D gene: TRBD1
CDR3 protein: CASSEPATGGTEAFF
CDR3 DNA: TGTGCCAGCAGTGAACCTGCCACAGGGGGAACTGAAGCTTTCTTT

J gene: TRBJ1-2
clone size: -
V gene: TRBV6-5
D gene: -
CDR3 protein: CASRRDSLFYGYTF
CDR3 DNA: TGTGCCAGCAGAAGGGACTCCCTGTTCTATGGCTACACCTTC

J gene: TRBJ1-6
clone size: once
V gene: TRBV19
D gene: -
CDR3 protein: CASSIVLGATYNSPLHF
CDR3 DNA: TGTGCCAGTAGTATAGTTCTTGGGGCCACCTATAATTCACCCCTCCACTTT

J gene: TRBJ1-1
clone size: -
V gene: TRBV5-1
D gene: TRBD1
CDR3 protein: CASSLQGAGTEAFF
CDR3 DNA: TGCGCCAGCAGCTTGCAGGGGGCTGGGACTGAAGCTTTCTTT

J gene: TRBJ2-5
clone size: -
V gene: TRBV19
D gene: TRBD2
CDR3 protein: CASSTESGGQETQYF
CDR3 DNA: TGTGCCAGTAGTACTGAGTCGGGGGGACAAGAGACCCAGTACTTC

J gene: TRBJ2-2
clone size: -
V gene: TRBV11-3
D gene: -
CDR3 protein: CASSFSSGFLGGNTGELFF
CDR3 DNA: TGTGCCAGCAGCTTTTCGTCGGGTTTCTTGGGGGGGAACACCGGGGAGCTGTTTTTT

J gene: TRBJ1-2
clone size: -
V gene: TRBV11-2
D gene: -
CDR3 protein: CASSPTVDGYTF
CDR3 DNA: TGTGCCAGCAGCCCCACTGTGGATGGCTACACCTTC

J gene: TRBJ2-1
clone size: -
V gene: TRBV20-1
D gene: -
CDR3 protein: CSALINEQFF
CDR3 DNA: TGCAGTGCTTTAATAAATGAGCAGTTCTTC

J gene: TRBJ2-1
clone size: few
V gene: TRBV5-1
D gene: TRBD2
CDR3 protein: CASSLNSGGSYNEQFF
CDR3 DNA: TGCGCCAGCAGCTTAAATAGCGGGGGTTCATACAATGAGCAGTTCTTC

J gene: TRBJ2-7
clone size: -
V gene: TRBV2
D gene: -
CDR3 protein: CASSEAGKYYEQYF
CDR3 DNA: TGTGCCAGCAGTGAAGCGGGCAAGTACTACGAGCAGTACTTC

J gene: TRBJ2-7
clone size: -
V gene: TRBV18
D gene: TRBD1
CDR3 protein: CASSSDRVVGEQYF
CDR3 DNA: TGTGCCAGCTCATCGGACAGGGTGGTGGGGGAGCAGTACTTC